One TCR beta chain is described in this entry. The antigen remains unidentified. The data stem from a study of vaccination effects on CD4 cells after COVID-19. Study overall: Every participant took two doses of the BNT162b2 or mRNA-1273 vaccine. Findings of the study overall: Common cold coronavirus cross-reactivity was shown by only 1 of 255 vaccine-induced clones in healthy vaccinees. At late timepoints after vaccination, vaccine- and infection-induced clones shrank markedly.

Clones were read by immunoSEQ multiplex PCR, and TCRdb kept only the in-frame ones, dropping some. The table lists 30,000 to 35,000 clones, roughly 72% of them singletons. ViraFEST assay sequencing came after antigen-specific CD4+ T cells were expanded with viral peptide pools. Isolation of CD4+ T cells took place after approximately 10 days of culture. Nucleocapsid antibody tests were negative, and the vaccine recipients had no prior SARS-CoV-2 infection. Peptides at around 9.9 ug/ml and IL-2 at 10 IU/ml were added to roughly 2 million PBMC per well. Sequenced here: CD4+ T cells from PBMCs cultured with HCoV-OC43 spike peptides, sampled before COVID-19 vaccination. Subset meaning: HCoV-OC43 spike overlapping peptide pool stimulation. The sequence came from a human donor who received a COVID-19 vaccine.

The CDR3 reads CSVVLGQETQYF. As DNA, the CDR3 is TGCAGCGTTGTTCTGGGGCAAGAGACCCAGTACTTC. The gene calls are TRBV29-1 and TRBJ2-5, with no clear D. V lost 4 bases and J 2 bases, leaving 8 bases between the germline ends. Germline CDR1 is SQVTM and CDR2 is ANQGSEA. The CDR3 is made up of 12 amino acids.